The 30 T cell receptor beta chains given below trace back to one sample, sequenced in a study of cytomegalovirus exposure and HLA in healthy donors. Sequenced by immunoSEQ multiplex PCR; TCRdb stores in-frame clones only, minus some. Of approximately 160,000 clones in the sample, 85% to 90% were seen once. Material for sequencing was PBMCs. The origin of the receptors is a woman in her twenties or thirties in good health and CMV-seronegative.

The rearrangement uses TRBV5-1 and TRBJ2-3; 7 bases map to TRBD2. The V segment lost 0 bases and the J segment 4 bases; nucleotides outside the gene matches: 5. CDR3 size: 15 residues. Germline V gene sequence: CDR1 SGHRS, CDR2 YFSETQ. CDR3 sequence: CASSLDAGESDTQYF. The CDR3 DNA is TGCGCCAGCAGCTTGGATGCGGGAGAATCAGATACGCAGTATTTT. Looking up the rest from reference TRBV5-1 and TRBJ2-3 gives the full variable domain: KAGVTQTPRYLIKTRGQQVTLSCSPISGHRSVSWYQQTPGQGLQFLFEYFSETQRNKGNFPGRFSGRQFSNSRSEMNVSTLELGDSALYLCASSLDAGESDTQYFGPGTRLTVL.

This sequence joins TRBV7-9 and TRBJ1-2; 7 bases are shared with TRBD1. The junction had 12 bases not matched to a gene; V was cut back by 4 bases and J by 7 bases. The CDR3 contains 15 residues. From germline, CDR1 is SEHNR and CDR2 FQNEAQ (reference sequence). This chain's CDR3 is CASSSLDRVLGGYTF. The CDR3 nucleotides read TGTGCCAGCAGCTCCCTCGACAGGGTTCTTGGTGGCTACACCTTC.

This chain joins TRBV18 and TRBJ2-6; D might be TRBD1 or TRBD2, each matching 5 bases. The CDR3 length is 16 residues. Between the trimmed V and J ends, which lost 5 bases and 4 bases, there was a span of 15 bases. The germline gives CDR1 KGHSH, CDR2 LQKENI. The CDR3 here is CASSWGSILGANVLTF. The CDR3, as DNA: TGTGCCAGCTCATGGGGGAGTATACTAGGGGCCAACGTCCTGACTTTC.

This sequence joins TRBV11-2 and TRBJ1-1; no clear D gene. Germline CDR1 and CDR2: SGHAT and FQNNGV. The CDR3 has 13 residues. The V and J ends lost 0 bases and 8 bases respectively, with 10 bases between them. The CDR3 DNA follows: TGTGCCAGCAGCTTAGATCTAGTTACAGAAGCTTTCTTT. Translation gives CASSLDLVTEAFF.

The chain recombines TRBV6-1 with TRBJ1-3, with 8 bases lining up with TRBD1. V lost 6 bases to trimming and J lost 6 bases; unmatched junction nucleotides: 4. The CDR3 contains 13 residues. From germline, CDR1 is MNHNS and CDR2 SASEGT. The CDR3 nucleotides read TGTGCCAGCAGAGGGACAGGTCTAAACACCATATATTTT. This encodes CASRGTGLNTIYF.

This clone was seen a single time. This rearrangement joins TRBV29-1 to TRBJ2-2, with TRBD2 identical over 9 bases. Germline V CDR1 and CDR2: SQVTM, ANQGSEA. There are 15 residues in the CDR3. V lost 1 base and J lost 4; bases outside the gene matches: 4. The CDR3 DNA sequence: TGCAGCGTTGAAGGGGCGGGAGGGGCCACCGGGGAGCTGTTTTTT. It encodes CSVEGAGGATGELFF.

This chain connects TRBV21-1 to TRBJ2-7; the table names TRBD1, a call not compared with the DNA. TRBV21-1 has pseudogene status. CDR3 length: 17 amino acids. The CDR3 reads CASSLESTGLNSYEQYF. The CDR3 nucleotides are TGTGCCAGCAGCCTCGAGTCGACAGGATTAAACTCCTACGAGCAGTACTTC.

The chain couples TRBV30 to TRBJ2-3; 9 positions agree with TRBD2. CDR3 length: 15 amino acids. Germline CDR1 is GTSNPN and CDR2 is SVGIG (reference sequence). V was pared by 2 bases and J by 3 bases, with 6 bases of the junction left unmatched. The CDR3 spells CAWSTLAGSTDTQYF. The CDR3 DNA sequence: TGTGCCTGGAGTACCCTAGCGGGAAGTACAGATACGCAGTATTTT. The entire variable domain, with the rest obtained from reference TRBV30 and TRBJ2-3, is as follows: SQTIHQWPATLVQPVGSPLSLECTVEGTSNPNLYWYRQAAGRGLQLLFYSVGIGQISSEVPQNLSASRPQDRQFILSSKKLLLSDSGFYLCAWSTLAGSTDTQYFGPGTRLTVL.

The chain links TRBV27 to TRBJ1-2, with 8 bases matching TRBD1. V was pared by 5 bases and J by 8 bases, with 13 bases of the junction left unmatched. Germline CDR1 reads MNHEY; CDR2 reads SMNVEV (reference sequence). The CDR3 spans 15 residues. As DNA, the CDR3 is TGTGCCAGCAGTCCCCGGGACAGGACTATTCGGGGCTACACCTTC. It specifies CASSPRDRTIRGYTF.

DNA for the CDR3: TGCGCCAGCAGTAACAGAGAGACTAGCTCAAGTGGTAACACAGATACGCAGTATTTT. Translation: CASSNRETSSSGNTDTQYF. The rearrangement uses TRBV4-1 and TRBJ2-3; TRBD2 matches at 7 bases. Germline V gene sequence: CDR1 MGHRA, CDR2 YSYEKL. The CDR3 sequence is 19 residues long. The V segment lost 6 bases and the J segment 2 bases; nucleotides outside the gene matches: 20.

The V gene is TRBV7-2, the J gene TRBJ1-1; D is possibly TRBD1 (5 bases). The CDR3 covers 15 residues. Between the trimmed V and J ends, which lost 0 bases and 5 bases, there was a span of 13 bases. Germline values: CDR1 SGHTA, CDR2 FQGNSA. This CDR3 reads CASSLASGGGTEAFF. CDR3 in DNA: TGTGCCAGCAGCTTAGCATCAGGCGGGGGTACTGAAGCTTTCTTT. Based on the CDR3 plus reference TRBV7-2 and TRBJ1-1, the full variable domain is GAGVSQSPSNKVTEKGKDVELRCDPISGHTALYWYRQSLGQGLEFLIYFQGNSAPDKSGLPSDRFSAERTGGSVSTLTIQRTQQEDSAVYLCASSLASGGGTEAFFGQGTRLTVV.

The chain uses TRBV10-3 and TRBJ1-5, with D perhaps matching TRBD1 (6 bases). Between the trimmed V and J ends, which lost 2 bases and 0 bases, there was a span of 8 bases. CDR3 length equals 15 residues. CDR1 is ENHRY and CDR2 is SYGVKD in the germline V gene. In nucleotides, the CDR3 is TGTGCCATCAGTGAGGGACAGTCTAGCAATCAGCCCCAGCATTTT. It codes for CAISEGQSSNQPQHF.

This clone was detected only once. The V and J genes are TRBV5-6 and TRBJ2-3; a possible D gene is TRBD2 (6 bases). The CDR3 length is 17 residues. The germline CDR1 and CDR2 sequences are SGHDT and YYEEEE. V was pared by 0 bases and J by 2 bases, with 16 bases between. DNA for the CDR3: TGTGCCAGCAGCTTGGCCGGGAGACGAACTGACACAGATACGCAGTATTTT. The encoded protein is CASSLAGRRTDTDTQYF.

A single count supports this clone. This chain connects TRBV11-1 to TRBJ2-7; tentatively, D is TRBD1 (6 bases). The CDR3 is 15 residues long. Germline-derived CDR1 and CDR2 are SGHAT and FQDESV (reference sequence). The V end lost 1 base, the J end lost 6 bases, and 16 bases lay between the germline ends. CDR3: CASSLVLQGSGEQYF. For the CDR3, the DNA is TGTGCCAGCAGCTTAGTGTTGCAGGGGTCCGGCGAGCAGTACTTC.

The sample holds one count of this clone. This chain uses TRBV27 with TRBJ1-2; possible D gene TRBD1, 6 bases. Germline-derived CDR1 and CDR2 are MNHEY and SMNVEV (reference sequence). The length of the CDR3 is 17 residues. V lost 0 bases and J 7 bases, leaving 21 bases between the germline ends. The CDR3 sequence is CASSLSSWGMGAAGYTF. CDR3 nucleotide sequence: TGTGCCAGCAGTTTATCCTCATGGGGTATGGGGGCGGCTGGCTACACCTTC.

As DNA, the CDR3 is TGCGCCAGCAGCTTGGCCGGGACAGGGCTCTATGGCTACACCTTC. Its protein is CASSLAGTGLYGYTF. V usage is TRBV5-1 and J usage is TRBJ1-2; the match to TRBD1 covers 9 bases. The germline V gene encodes CDR1 SGHRS and CDR2 YFSETQ. The V segment lost 0 bases and the J segment 4 bases; nucleotides outside the gene matches: 4. The CDR3 loop spans 15 amino acids.

A single count supports this clone. The chain couples TRBV4-1 to TRBJ2-5; 9 bases are a match to TRBD1. This CDR3 spans 13 amino acids. The germline gives CDR1 MGHRA, CDR2 YSYEKL. V shed 6 bases and J 5 bases; nucleotides not matched to a gene: 4. CDR3 DNA sequence: TGCGCCAGCAGTTACGACAGGGGGGAGACCCAGTACTTC. Translation gives CASSYDRGETQYF.

The chain combines TRBV15 with TRBJ2-7, with D tentatively TRBD1 (6 bases). The CDR3 is 13 residues long. The V gene's germline CDR1 is LNHNV and CDR2 YYDKDF (reference sequence). The V end lost 7 bases, the J end lost 3 bases, and 13 bases lay between the germline ends. The CDR3 DNA reads TGTGCCACCACCTTAGACAGGAACTACGAGCAGTACTTC. Amino acids: CATTLDRNYEQYF.

This sequence joins TRBV6-6 and TRBJ1-1; 9 nucleotides align to TRBD1. Germline loops: CDR1 MNHNY, CDR2 SVGAGI (reference sequence). This CDR3 has 15 amino acids. With V trimmed by 5 bases and J by 6 bases, 10 bases remained unmatched. The CDR3 region has the DNA TGTGCCAGCAGTCGAAAGACAGGGGGACAGTCTGAAGCTTTCTTT. Its protein is CASSRKTGGQSEAFF.

V gene TRBV25-1 combines with J gene TRBJ2-2; D possibly uses TRBD1 or TRBD2 (5 bases each). CDR1 is MGHDK and CDR2 is SYGVNS in the germline V gene. The length of the CDR3 is 16 residues. Trimming took 6 bases from V and 3 from J, leaving 17 bases between them. The CDR3 protein is CASRGVGVPYTGELFF. CDR3 DNA sequence: TGTGCCAGCAGGGGCGTGGGGGTTCCTTACACCGGGGAGCTGTTTTTT.

CDR3: CASSLGAPFYGYTF. CDR3 DNA sequence: TGTGCCAGCAGCTTAGGTGCCCCTTTTTATGGCTACACCTTC. The V gene is TRBV7-9, the J gene TRBJ1-2; D is unresolved. This CDR3 region has 14 residues. Germline CDR1 SEHNR, CDR2 FQNEAQ (reference sequence). Trimming removed 1 base at V and 5 bases at J, with 11 bases between.

The chain has TRBV5-1 and TRBJ1-1; possibly TRBD1 for D (6 bases). The V gene's germline CDR1 is SGHRS and CDR2 YFSETQ. CDR3 length: 12 amino acids. Trimming removed 6 bases from V and 5 bases from J, with 11 bases in between. The CDR3 sequence: CASKQGGTEAFF. Written as DNA, the CDR3 is TGCGCCAGCAAACAGGGTGGTACTGAAGCTTTCTTT.

The rearrangement uses TRBV4-1 and TRBJ1-2, with D tentatively TRBD1 (5 bases). Trimming shortened V by 0 bases and J by 8 bases, and 22 bases separated the two germline ends. This CDR3 region has 17 residues. Looked up from germline, CDR1 is MGHRA and CDR2 is YSYEKL. The CDR3 loop reads CASSQDQYRDREEGYTF. The CDR3 DNA reads as TGCGCCAGCAGCCAAGATCAATACCGGGACCGAGAGGAGGGCTACACCTTC.

J is TRBJ2-1 and V is TRBV5-4; TRBD2 is a possible D gene (6 bases). Trimming shortened V by 2 bases and J by 5 bases, and 17 bases separated the two germline ends. The CDR3 sequence is 16 residues long. Germline CDR1 is SGHNT and CDR2 is YYREEE (reference sequence). The CDR3 region has the DNA TGTGCCAGCAGCTTCGGTCATGCGGCGGGGAACAATGAGCAGTTCTTC. Its protein product is CASSFGHAAGNNEQFF.

The CDR3 reads CASSSAPRDRERKTQYF. In DNA, the CDR3 is TGCGCCAGCAGTTCCGCCCCTCGGGACAGGGAGAGGAAGACCCAGTACTTC. The rearrangement uses TRBV5-1 and TRBJ2-5, with 9 bases aligning to TRBD1. CDR1 is SGHRS and CDR2 is YFSETQ in the germline V gene. Germline trimming cut 5 bases from V and 6 bases from J; bases unmatched to any gene: 17. The CDR3 contains 17 residues.

This clone has only a few counts. The chain has TRBV4-1 and TRBJ1-1; D not resolved. CDR1 and CDR2 (germline): MGHRA, YSYEKL. This CDR3 has 18 amino acids. V gave up 1 base and J gave up 0 bases, with 18 bases separating them. CDR3 sequence reads: CASSQARNRNNMNTEAFF. The CDR3 DNA sequence: TGCGCCAGCAGCCAAGCCAGGAACAGAAATAATATGAACACTGAAGCTTTCTTT.

The CDR3 DNA sequence: TGTGCCAGCAGCTTCCGCGGGAGCGGCTCCTACAATGAGCAGTTCTTC. Residues: CASSFRGSGSYNEQFF. The chain recombines TRBV5-8 with TRBJ2-1; TRBD2 matches 7 bases. CDR1 and CDR2 from the germline V gene are SGHTS and YDEGEE. The CDR3 spans 16 residues. V lost 2 bases, J lost 0 bases, and 5 bases stayed unmatched.

The CDR3 loop reads CASSRLGIQETQYF. The CDR3, as DNA: TGCGCCAGCAGCCGACTAGGGATCCAAGAGACCCAGTACTTC. The gene calls are TRBV5-1 and TRBJ2-5; maybe TRBD2 (6 bases). Between the trimmed V and J ends, which lost 4 bases and 1 base, there was a span of 11 bases. The CDR3 has 14 amino acids. Germline-derived CDR1 and CDR2 are SGHRS and YFSETQ.

The chain links TRBV6-5 to TRBJ2-2; a weak D match, TRBD1 (5 bases). There are 14 residues in the CDR3. Germline CDR1 MNHEY, CDR2 SVGAGI. Between the trimmed V and J ends, which lost 2 bases and 4 bases, there was a span of 8 bases. As DNA, the CDR3 is TGTGCCAGCAGTTACATCGACAGCACCGGGGAGCTGTTTTTT. Translation: CASSYIDSTGELFF.

V usage is TRBV6-1 and J usage is TRBJ1-1, with 7 bases lining up with TRBD1. Looked up from germline, CDR1 is MNHNS and CDR2 is SASEGT. The J segment lost 3 bases and the V segment lost 1 base, leaving 5 bases of the junction unmatched. The CDR3 extends over 15 amino acids. The CDR3 loop is CASSEVGTAYTEAFF. The CDR3 DNA follows: TGTGCCAGCAGTGAAGTAGGGACAGCCTACACTGAAGCTTTCTTT.